This TCR beta chain was recorded in a study of CD8+ T cells in alopecia areata. Following RNA extraction, reverse transcription yielded cDNA that acted as the sequencing template. Repertoires were generated with immunoSEQ multiplex PCR, while TCRdb's copy carries only in-frame clones and drops some. Among under 85,000 clones listed, approximately 46% were seen once. V trimming: 5 bases; J trimming: 11 bases; junction bases outside the gene matches: 10. Germline CDR1 and CDR2: GTSNPN and SVGIG (reference sequence). The CDR3 loop spans 12 amino acids. This chain connects TRBV30 to TRBJ1-1; TRBD1 aligns across 8 bases. The input for sequencing was CD8+ T cells sorted from blood, taken at week 0. This receptor was obtained from a human donor with alopecia areata. CDR3 DNA sequence: TGTGCCTGGTCCCCAGGGGGCTCGAGTGCTTTCTTT. Encoded protein: CAWSPGGSSAFF.